There are a few counts of the clone carrying this T cell receptor beta chain. This sample is part of a study of identical twins. Healthy Caucasians made up all donors. Per germline, CDR1 DFQATT and CDR2 SNEGSKA (reference sequence). V lost 1 base and J 6 bases, leaving 9 bases between the germline ends. The CDR3 sequence is 13 residues long. Each CDR3 protein is one row after TCRdb ran MiXCR on the 5' RACE reads. The sample includes fewer than 250,000 distinct CDR3 sequences, about a tenth of them seen just once. The receptor was derived from a young woman in good health. The V call is TRBV20-1, the J call TRBJ2-2, with no clear D. The source material was memory (CD45RO+) T cells sorted from blood. The CDR3 region has the DNA TGCAGTGCTAGAGTCTCGGTCTCCGGGGAGCTGTTTTTT. This translates into CSARVSVSGELFF.